The 27 T cell receptor beta chains presented below share a single source sample, sequenced in a study of T cell responses to AZD1222 COVID-19 vaccine. Generated by immunoSEQ multiplex PCR, the TCRdb table keeps only in-frame clones and is missing some. The sample has nearly 80,000 clones, more than 70% seen once. The sequencing here drew on peripheral blood, taken on day 0 of AZD1222 vaccination. Every receptor here comes from an adult in good health.

V gene TRBV7-9 combines with J gene TRBJ1-6, with D perhaps TRBD1 (6 bases). V dropped 4 bases and J dropped 7 bases, with 11 bases sitting between them. Looked up from germline, CDR1 is SEHNR and CDR2 is FQNEAQ (reference sequence). The CDR3 sequence is 14 residues long. The CDR3 here is CASSSNRENSPLHF. CDR3 DNA: TGTGCCAGCAGCTCTAACAGGGAGAATTCACCCCTCCACTTT.

The chain couples TRBV6-6 to TRBJ1-6; 8 positions agree with TRBD1. The CDR3 contains 18 residues. J gave up 0 bases and V 5 bases, and 9 bases lay outside the gene matches. Germline CDR1 reads MNHNY; CDR2 reads SVGAGI (reference sequence). The CDR3 loop is CASSQPGQVNSYNSPLHF. The CDR3, as DNA: TGTGCCAGCAGTCAGCCGGGACAGGTGAACTCCTATAATTCACCCCTCCACTTT.

The CDR3 protein is CASRGSAGVANTEAFF. The CDR3 nucleotides are TGTGCCAGTAGAGGGTCCGCAGGGGTCGCGAACACTGAAGCTTTCTTT. The V call is TRBV19, the J call TRBJ1-1; weak D call: TRBD1 (6 bases). Germline CDR1 and CDR2: LNHDA and SQIVND (reference sequence). V lost 6 bases and J 1 base, leaving 18 bases between the germline ends. The CDR3 spans 16 residues.

The V gene is TRBV2, the J gene TRBJ1-2, with D hard to call. Trimming stripped 5 bases from V and 4 bases from J, with 8 bases between. The CDR3 contains 12 residues. Germline CDR1 SNHLY, CDR2 FYNNEI. The CDR3 DNA is TGTGCCAGCAGTCTGGCCTTCTATGGCTACACCTTC. Translating it yields CASSLAFYGYTF.

The gene calls are TRBV4-1 and TRBJ2-5; D is uncertain. Trimming stripped 0 bases from V and 4 bases from J, with 9 bases between. CDR1 and CDR2 from the germline V gene are MGHRA and YSYEKL. The CDR3 totals 14 residues. The CDR3 sequence: CASSQDDHGETQYF. In DNA form, the CDR3 reads TGCGCCAGCAGCCAAGATGACCACGGAGAGACCCAGTACTTC.

V usage is TRBV7-6 and J usage is TRBJ2-1; TRBD1 aligns across 11 bases. CDR3 length: 15 residues. J gave up 6 bases and V 1 base, and 2 bases lay outside the gene matches. CDR1 is SGHVS and CDR2 is FNYEAQ in the germline V gene. This chain's CDR3 is CASSLGGTGGNEQFF. CDR3 nucleotides: TGTGCCAGCAGCTTAGGGGGGACAGGGGGCAATGAGCAGTTCTTC.

The gene calls are TRBV15 and TRBJ2-7; 13 bases line up with TRBD2. J lost 4 bases, V lost 2 bases, and 8 bases had no gene match. CDR1 and CDR2 (germline): LNHNV, YYDKDF (reference sequence). The CDR3 loop spans 17 amino acids. The CDR3 DNA reads as TGTGCCACCAGCAGACGAGTCCCGGGACTAGCGGGGTACGAGCAGTACTTC. This gives the protein CATSRRVPGLAGYEQYF. Looking up the rest from reference TRBV15 and TRBJ2-7 gives the full variable domain: DAMVIQNPRYQVTQFGKPVTLSCSQTLNHNVMYWYQQKSSQAPKLLFHYYDKDFNNEADTPDNFQSRRPNTSFCFLDIRSPGLGDTAMYLCATSRRVPGLAGYEQYFGPGTRLTVT.

This chain connects TRBV2 to TRBJ1-5; D not certain. Germline assignment: CDR1 SNHLY and CDR2 FYNNEI. The CDR3 loop spans 13 amino acids. Between the trimmed V and J ends, which lost 5 bases and 5 bases, there was a span of 10 bases. The CDR3 DNA sequence: TGTGCCAGCAGTTTCGGGGTAGATCAGCCCCAGCATTTT. As protein: CASSFGVDQPQHF.

The rearrangement joins TRBV19 to TRBJ2-5; D is possibly TRBD1 or TRBD2 (6 bases each). V was pared by 2 bases and J by 5 bases, with 24 bases between. Germline V CDR1 and CDR2: LNHDA, SQIVND (reference sequence). The CDR3 totals 18 residues. The CDR3 DNA is TGTGCCAGTAGTATAAACAGGGCGGGAAGGAGGAAGGTGGAGACCCAGTACTTC. Its translation is CASSINRAGRRKVETQYF.

This CDR3 reads CASSQDFLSTGELFF. Written as DNA, the CDR3 is TGTGCCAGCAGCCAGGATTTTCTTTCCACCGGGGAGCTGTTTTTT. This chain connects TRBV5-4 to TRBJ2-2, with D unclear. V lost 4 bases and J lost 4, with 14 bases in between. The CDR3 is 15 amino acids. Germline V lookup: CDR1 SGHNT, CDR2 YYREEE (reference sequence).

The chain joins TRBV7-2 to TRBJ2-3, with unresolved D. Per germline, CDR1 SGHTA and CDR2 FQGNSA. The CDR3 has 13 residues. V was shortened by 3 bases and J by 1 base, with 5 bases between the two germline ends. CDR3 amino acids: CASSFYRTDTQYF. Written as DNA, the CDR3 is TGTGCCAGCAGCTTCTACCGCACAGATACGCAGTATTTT.

The chain uses TRBV3-1 (or the pseudogene TRBV3-2) and TRBJ1-6, with 10 bases aligning to TRBD1. CDR1 is LGHDT and CDR2 is YNNKEL in the germline V gene (reference sequence). After removal of 5 bases from V and 3 bases from J, the junction contained 4 bases not matched to a gene. This CDR3 comprises 16 residues. The CDR3 DNA follows: TGTGCCAGCAGCGGAAGGACAGGGGGCTATAATTCACCCCTCCACTTT. Its translation: CASSGRTGGYNSPLHF.

The chain combines TRBV19 with TRBJ2-1, with a weak D call TRBD1 (5 bases). CDR1 and CDR2 from the germline V gene are LNHDA and SQIVND (reference sequence). The CDR3 is 14 residues long. Trimming left V 4 bases short and J 2 bases short, with 9 bases between. The CDR3 DNA reads as TGTGCCAGTAGTAGTGGCAGGGCCTACAATGAGCAGTTCTTC. The encoded protein is CASSSGRAYNEQFF.

The chain carries TRBV5-4 and TRBJ1-2; no definite D call. With 4 bases removed from V and 6 bases from J, the gap between germline ends came to 16 bases. Germline V gene lookup returns CDR1 SGHNT and CDR2 YYREEE (reference sequence). CDR3 length: 14 amino acids. The CDR3 nucleotides read TGTGCCAGCAGCACTCGGACCCTGTCCGATGGCTACACCTTC. Translation gives CASSTRTLSDGYTF.

The gene calls are TRBV18 and TRBJ2-1; D perhaps matches TRBD1 (5 bases). With 4 bases removed from V and 2 bases from J, the gap between germline ends came to 12 bases. Looked up from germline, CDR1 is KGHSH and CDR2 is LQKENI. The CDR3 length is 15 residues. The CDR3: CASSQPGPPYNEQFF. In nucleotides, the CDR3 is TGTGCCAGCTCACAGCCAGGGCCCCCCTACAATGAGCAGTTCTTC.

The CDR3 DNA sequence: TGCGCCAGCAGCCAAGGTCGGGACAATTATCAGCCCCAGCATTTT. Translation gives CASSQGRDNYQPQHF. The V and J genes are TRBV4-1 and TRBJ1-5, with TRBD1 as a possible D gene (6 bases). V lost 1 base to trimming and J lost 5 bases, with 12 bases between them. The CDR3 totals 15 residues. Germline lookup yields CDR1 MGHRA and CDR2 YSYEKL.

The chain has TRBV7-2 and TRBJ2-5; TRBD2 matches 9 bases. Germline-derived CDR1 and CDR2 are SGHTA and FQGNSA. With V trimmed by 5 bases and J by 5 bases, 9 bases remained unmatched. The CDR3 runs to 15 residues. DNA of the CDR3: TGTGCCAGCAGCAGAACCGGGACTAGCTTCGAGACCCAGTACTTC. This translates into CASSRTGTSFETQYF. Filled out from reference TRBV7-2 and TRBJ2-5, the complete variable domain reads GAGVSQSPSNKVTEKGKDVELRCDPISGHTALYWYRQSLGQGLEFLIYFQGNSAPDKSGLPSDRFSAERTGGSVSTLTIQRTQQEDSAVYLCASSRTGTSFETQYFGPGTRLLVL.

This clone was observed a few times. The V and J genes are TRBV5-4 and TRBJ1-2; 10 nucleotides agree with TRBD1. The germline V gene has CDR1 SGHNT and CDR2 YYREEE (reference sequence). V lost 5 bases and J lost 4; bases outside the gene matches: 17. The CDR3 length is 18 residues. CDR3 sequence (DNA): TGTGCCAGCAGGCCGTGGACAGGGGGGGACCAACTAGGCTATGGCTACACCTTC. Translation: CASRPWTGGDQLGYGYTF.

V usage is TRBV2 and J usage is TRBJ2-1, with D possibly matching TRBD2 (7 bases). The CDR3 runs to 14 residues. Germline lookup yields CDR1 SNHLY and CDR2 FYNNEI. V was trimmed by 8 bases and J by 4 bases, leaving 15 bases between them. CDR3 region: CASGTRGGYNEQFF. CDR3 sequence (DNA): TGTGCCAGCGGAACAAGGGGGGGATACAATGAGCAGTTCTTC.

The gene calls are TRBV28 and TRBJ1-1; maybe TRBD1 (6 bases). The ends were cut back, 4 bases at V and 2 bases at J, with 11 bases in the middle. CDR1 is MDHEN, CDR2 SYDVKM, per germline. This CDR3 comprises 14 residues. For the CDR3, the DNA is TGTGCCAGCAGTTCCGGGACACCAAACACTGAAGCTTTCTTT. It encodes CASSSGTPNTEAFF.

This rearrangement joins TRBV30 to TRBJ1-2, with D unresolved. In germline, CDR1 is GTSNPN, CDR2 SVGIG (reference sequence). Trimming stripped 2 bases from V and 8 bases from J, with 12 bases between. The CDR3 is 12 amino acids. The CDR3 nucleotides read TGTGCCTGGAGTCTACAAGGGTACGGCTACACCTTC. Translated, it gives CAWSLQGYGYTF. Variable domain in full (rest from reference TRBV30 and TRBJ1-2): SQTIHQWPATLVQPVGSPLSLECTVEGTSNPNLYWYRQAAGRGLQLLFYSVGIGQISSEVPQNLSASRPQDRQFILSSKKLLLSDSGFYLCAWSLQGYGYTFGSGTRLTVV.

J is TRBJ2-7 and V is TRBV5-1; D gene uncertain. The CDR3 contains 14 residues. The V gene lost 0 bases and the J gene lost 0 bases, with 7 bases spanning the gap. From germline, CDR1 is SGHRS and CDR2 YFSETQ. The CDR3 spells CASSLGHISYEQYF. In DNA, the CDR3 is TGCGCCAGCAGCTTGGGACACATCTCCTACGAGCAGTACTTC. The full variable domain, in which reference TRBV5-1 and TRBJ2-7 provide the parts outside the CDR3, is KAGVTQTPRYLIKTRGQQVTLSCSPISGHRSVSWYQQTPGQGLQFLFEYFSETQRNKGNFPGRFSGRQFSNSRSEMNVSTLELGDSALYLCASSLGHISYEQYFGPGTRLTVT.

The chain has TRBV7-9 and TRBJ2-1; 12 positions agree with TRBD2. V lost 3 bases and J lost 8; bases outside the gene matches: 8. The CDR3 is 16 amino acids. From germline, CDR1 is SEHNR and CDR2 FQNEAQ (reference sequence). CDR3 region: CASSFGTSGGSYEQFF. CDR3 nucleotides: TGTGCCAGCAGCTTTGGTACTAGCGGGGGGTCGTATGAGCAGTTCTTC.

This chain joins TRBV5-1 and TRBJ2-3, with D tentatively TRBD1 or TRBD2 (6 bases each). The CDR3 covers 15 residues. Germline V gene data show CDR1 as SGHRS and CDR2 as YFSETQ. V lost 4 bases and J 1 base, leaving 13 bases between the germline ends. This CDR3 reads CASSPPGAGTDTQYF. CDR3 bases: TGCGCCAGCAGCCCCCCGGGGGCTGGCACAGATACGCAGTATTTT.

The chain is built from TRBV2 and TRBJ2-2; TRBD2 matches 8 bases. From germline, CDR1 is SNHLY and CDR2 FYNNEI. There are 15 residues in the CDR3. V lost 5 bases to trimming and J lost 5 bases; unmatched junction nucleotides: 7. The CDR3: CASSSQVAGTGELFF. The CDR3 DNA reads as TGTGCCAGCAGTTCACAAGTAGCGGGGACCGGGGAGCTGTTTTTT.

This clone was observed once. The chain employs TRBV9 and TRBJ2-5; D is ambiguous. This CDR3 contains 15 residues. Germline assignment: CDR1 SGDLS and CDR2 YYNGEE. V was trimmed by 0 bases and J by 4 bases, leaving 13 bases between them. This CDR3 is CASSVGGGTRETQYF. For the CDR3, the DNA is TGTGCCAGCAGCGTAGGCGGCGGCACCAGAGAGACCCAGTACTTC.

The chain combines TRBV6-5 with TRBJ2-7; no clear D. The V gene lost 2 bases and the J gene lost 5 bases, with 16 bases spanning the gap. The CDR3 has 15 amino acids. From germline, CDR1 is MNHEY and CDR2 SVGAGI. CDR3 sequence (DNA): TGTGCCAGCAGTTACGGTTGGACGGCGCGCGACGAGCAGTACTTC. Protein: CASSYGWTARDEQYF.